This is a list of T cell receptor beta chains from one sample in a study of CD8 T cells in ankylosing spondylitis. Using its own MiXCR run on the 5' RACE reads, TCRdb lists one record per CDR3 protein. The profile covers more than 300,000 distinct CDR3 sequences, with 11% appearing a single time and roughly a tenth taken by the ten largest. The material sequenced was blood, either unsorted or a sorted T cell fraction (not recorded which). Receptors originate from a female donor with ankylosing spondylitis or in good health (not recorded which). Both conserved end residues are part of each CDR3. The D gene is left open where the match is weak. A clone size is listed for some rows: how often the clone was seen (once, few, many), or a class if it is expanded.

NA	TRBV5-1	many	TRBJ2-7	CASRGGYEQYF	TGTGCCAGCAGGGGAGGCTACGAGCAGTACTTC
NA	TRBV4-3	many	TRBJ2-3	CASSQTDLTDTQYF	TGCGCCAGCAGCCAGACAGATCTCACAGATACGCAGTATTTT
NA	TRBV6-5	many	TRBJ2-7	CASSYSPQGNYEQYF	TGTGCCAGCAGTTACTCACCCCAGGGAAACTACGAGCAGTACTTC
TRBD1	TRBV10-1	many	TRBJ2-3	CASSVDRLTDTQYF	TGCGCCAGCAGTGTGGACAGGCTCACAGATACGCAGTATTTT
NA	TRBV7-2	NA	TRBJ2-2	CASSLTRSPPSGELFF	TGTGCCAGCAGCTTAACTCGAAGCCCTCCGTCCGGGGAGCTGTTTTTT
TRBD1	TRBV20-1	many	TRBJ2-3	CSALGQGVTDTQYF	TGCAGTGCCCTCGGACAGGGTGTAACAGATACGCAGTATTTT
TRBD1	TRBV20-1	few	TRBJ2-1	CSASKGAGNNEQFF	TGCAGTGCTAGTAAGGGGGCAGGAAACAATGAGCAGTTCTTC
TRBD1	TRBV29-1	many	TRBJ2-1	CSADRGAHNEQFF	TGCAGTGCCGACAGGGGCGCACACAATGAGCAGTTCTTC
NA	TRBV20-1	few	TRBJ2-1	CSASRGLSRTYNEQFF	TGCAGTGCTTCCCGAGGACTCTCGCGGACTTACAATGAGCAGTTCTTC
NA	TRBV9	NA	TRBJ2-1	CASSVEGNEQFF	TGTGCCAGCAGCGTAGAAGGGAATGAGCAGTTCTTC
NA	TRBV5-6	many	TRBJ2-3	CASSLEWIPDTQYF	TGTGCCAGCAGCTTGGAGTGGATCCCAGATACGCAGTATTTT
TRBD1	TRBV29-1	many	TRBJ1-2	CSVELGGGQGGGYTF	TGCAGCGTTGAATTGGGTGGGGGACAGGGAGGTGGCTACACCTTC
NA	TRBV5-1	few	TRBJ2-6	CASSLRLGSGANVLTF	TGCGCCAGCAGCTTGCGACTGGGGAGTGGGGCCAACGTCCTGACTTTC
NA	TRBV7-2	few	TRBJ2-1	CASSVRRDAEQFF	TGTGCCAGCAGCGTTAGGAGGGACGCCGAGCAGTTCTTC
TRBD2	TRBV12-3/TRBV12-4	few	TRBJ2-7	CASSSSPGGSYEQYF	TGTGCCAGCAGTTCGTCGCCGGGAGGCTCCTACGAGCAGTACTTC
NA	TRBV5-1	many	TRBJ1-4	CASKRKIGEKLFF	TGCGCCAGCAAAAGGAAGATTGGTGAAAAACTGTTTTTT
TRBD1	TRBV6-5	many	TRBJ1-6	CASSHRNRQGPNSPLHF	TGTGCCAGCAGTCACCGCAACCGACAGGGCCCCAATTCACCCCTCCACTTT
TRBD1	TRBV28	NA	TRBJ2-7	CASSFLDRGYEQYF	TGTGCCAGCAGCTTTCTCGACAGGGGCTACGAGCAGTACTTC
NA	TRBV5-1	many	TRBJ1-2	CASTRETGIHGYTF	TGCGCCAGCACACGTGAAACAGGGATTCATGGCTACACCTTC
NA	TRBV20-1	many	TRBJ1-1	CSARTRRDTSSGTEAFF	TGCAGTGCTCGTACCCGGCGGGACACTTCTTCGGGCACTGAAGCTTTCTTT
TRBD2	TRBV20-1	many	TRBJ2-7	CSATAGTSVYEQYF	TGCAGTGCTACGGCCGGGACTAGCGTTTACGAGCAGTACTTC
TRBD1	TRBV12-3/TRBV12-4	many	TRBJ2-2	CASKRGQGPGELFF	TGTGCCAGCAAACGGGGACAGGGCCCCGGGGAGCTGTTTTTT
NA	TRBV29-1	NA	TRBJ2-3	CSVEIQWGDTQYF	TGCAGCGTTGAGATCCAATGGGGAGATACGCAGTATTTT
TRBD2	TRBV20-1	many	TRBJ2-1	CSASRLAGRYEQFF	TGCAGTGCTAGCCGACTAGCGGGGAGGTATGAGCAGTTCTTC
NA	TRBV6-1	many	TRBJ1-2	CASSHRDRNYGYTF	TGTGCCAGCAGCCACCGTGACAGAAACTATGGCTACACCTTC
TRBD1	TRBV10-3	many	TRBJ2-1	CAISNRDRANNEQFF	TGTGCCATCAGTAACCGGGACAGGGCAAACAATGAGCAGTTCTTC
TRBD1	TRBV5-1	NA	TRBJ1-2	CASSLGSRTGDGYTF	TGCGCCAGCAGCTTGGGATCCCGGACAGGGGATGGCTACACCTTC
TRBD1	TRBV5-8	few	TRBJ1-4	CASSSAGTGEKLFF	TGTGCCAGCAGCTCAGCCGGGACAGGTGAAAAACTGTTTTTT
NA	TRBV27	NA	TRBJ2-1	CASIGDTYNEQFF	TGTGCCAGCATCGGAGATACCTACAATGAGCAGTTCTTC
TRBD2	TRBV5-1	many	TRBJ2-1	CASRSSGGAYNEQFF	TGCGCCAGCCGCTCAAGCGGGGGGGCCTACAATGAGCAGTTCTTC
NA	TRBV9	NA	TRBJ2-3	CASSASEAGDRRLRGSTDTQYF	TGTGCCAGCAGCGCCTCGGAAGCAGGGGATCGAAGATTGCGGGGGAGCACAGATACGCAGTATTTT
NA	TRBV28	many	TRBJ1-5	CASIQDKPLYSNQPQHF	TGTGCCAGCATACAGGACAAGCCCCTTTATAGCAATCAGCCCCAGCATTTT
NA	TRBV25-1	many	TRBJ2-5	CASSEWEKETQYF	TGTGCCAGCAGTGAATGGGAGAAAGAGACCCAGTACTTC
TRBD1	TRBV5-1	few	TRBJ1-3	CASSEGTAHGNTIYF	TGCGCCAGCAGCGAGGGGACAGCTCATGGAAACACCATATATTTT
TRBD1	TRBV5-5	NA	TRBJ2-3	CASSLLGQVWDTQYF	TGTGCCAGCAGCTTGCTGGGACAGGTATGGGATACGCAGTATTTT
TRBD2	TRBV7-9	many	TRBJ2-1	CASSPLPGLADNEQFF	TGTGCCAGCAGCCCCCTCCCGGGACTAGCAGACAATGAGCAGTTCTTC
NA	TRBV12-3/TRBV12-4	many	TRBJ1-4	CASSFSKQGEKLFF	TGTGCCAGCAGTTTCTCAAAGCAAGGTGAAAAACTGTTTTTT
NA	TRBV20-1	many	TRBJ2-2	CSARAKTTNTGELFF	TGCAGTGCTAGGGCAAAGACTACGAACACCGGGGAGCTGTTTTTT
NA	TRBV7-2	many	TRBJ2-1	CASSVVRGNEQFF	TGTGCCAGCAGCGTAGTCAGGGGCAATGAGCAGTTCTTC
NA	TRBV19	NA	TRBJ1-1	CASSIEIGVNTEAFF	TGTGCCAGTAGTATAGAAATCGGGGTGAACACTGAAGCTTTCTTT
NA	TRBV4-2	NA	TRBJ1-1	CASSLHDSEARAFF	TGTGCCAGCAGTCTCCATGACAGCGAGGCTAGGGCTTTCTTT
NA	TRBV5-1	NA	TRBJ2-2	CASSMDQGWNTGELFF	TGCGCCAGCAGCATGGACCAGGGTTGGAACACCGGGGAGCTGTTTTTT
TRBD2	TRBV20-1	many	TRBJ2-3	CSARGLAGLADTQYF	TGCAGTGCTAGAGGGCTAGCGGGGCTAGCGGATACGCAGTATTTT
NA	TRBV12-3/TRBV12-4	many	TRBJ2-7	CASRRDSSSYEQYF	TGTGCCAGCAGACGGGACTCGAGCTCCTACGAGCAGTACTTC
NA	TRBV3-1	NA	TRBJ2-2	CASSPGAHTGELFF	TGTGCCAGCTCCCCGGGGGCGCACACCGGGGAGCTGTTTTTT
TRBD2	TRBV5-1	many	TRBJ2-1	CASNPGGGNEQFF	TGCGCCAGCAATCCGGGAGGGGGCAATGAGCAGTTCTTC
NA	TRBV7-2	many	TRBJ1-2	CASSLEAALYGYTF	TGTGCCAGCAGCTTAGAGGCAGCCCTTTATGGCTACACCTTC
NA	TRBV29-1	many	TRBJ2-1	CSVADGSPNEQFF	TGCAGCGTTGCGGACGGGTCTCCCAATGAGCAGTTCTTC
TRBD2	TRBV7-3	few	TRBJ2-1	CASSPGGRYNEQFF	TGTGCCAGCAGTCCGGGGGGGCGGTACAATGAGCAGTTCTTC
NA	TRBV5-1	NA	TRBJ1-4	CASSFLESTNEKLFF	TGCGCCAGCAGCTTCCTGGAGTCCACTAATGAAAAACTGTTTTTT
NA	TRBV12-3/TRBV12-4	NA	TRBJ2-1	CASRGMGEQFF	TGTGCCAGCCGGGGGATGGGTGAGCAGTTCTTC